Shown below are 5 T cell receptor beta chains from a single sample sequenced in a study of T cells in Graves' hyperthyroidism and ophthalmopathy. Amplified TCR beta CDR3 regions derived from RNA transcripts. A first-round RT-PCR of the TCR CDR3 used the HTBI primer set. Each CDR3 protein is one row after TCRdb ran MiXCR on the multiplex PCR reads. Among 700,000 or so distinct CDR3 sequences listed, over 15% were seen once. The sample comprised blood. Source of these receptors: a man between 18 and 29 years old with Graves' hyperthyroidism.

CDR3 loop: CSAQTGTNSYEQYF. The CDR3 nucleotides read TGCAGTGCCCAGACAGGGACAAACTCCTACGAGCAGTACTTC. The chain couples TRBV20-1 to TRBJ2-7, with 7 bases aligning to TRBD1. Per germline, CDR1 DFQATT and CDR2 SNEGSKA (reference sequence). This CDR3 comprises 14 residues. V trimming: 6 bases; J trimming: 0 bases; junction bases outside the gene matches: 8.

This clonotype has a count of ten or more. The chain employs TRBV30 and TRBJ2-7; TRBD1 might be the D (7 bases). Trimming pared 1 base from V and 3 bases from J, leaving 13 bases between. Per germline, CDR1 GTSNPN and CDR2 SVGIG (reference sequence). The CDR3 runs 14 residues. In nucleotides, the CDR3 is TGTGCCTGGAGTGGGGGGGACAGCCACTACGAGCAGTACTTC. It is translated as CAWSGGDSHYEQYF. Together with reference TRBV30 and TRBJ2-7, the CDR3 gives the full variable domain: SQTIHQWPATLVQPVGSPLSLECTVEGTSNPNLYWYRQAAGRGLQLLFYSVGIGQISSEVPQNLSASRPQDRQFILSSKKLLLSDSGFYLCAWSGGDSHYEQYFGPGTRLTVT.

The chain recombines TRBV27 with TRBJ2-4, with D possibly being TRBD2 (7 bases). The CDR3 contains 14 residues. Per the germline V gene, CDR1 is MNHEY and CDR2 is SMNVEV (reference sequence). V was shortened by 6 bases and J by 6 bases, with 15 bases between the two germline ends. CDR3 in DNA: TGTGCCAGCAGAGTTGAGAGGGGGGGAAACATTCAGTACTTC. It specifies CASRVERGGNIQYF.

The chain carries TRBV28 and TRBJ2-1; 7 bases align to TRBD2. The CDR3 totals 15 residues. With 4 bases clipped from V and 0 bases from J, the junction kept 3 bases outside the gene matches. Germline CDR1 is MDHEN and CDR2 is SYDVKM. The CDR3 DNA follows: TGTGCCAGCAGTTGGGAGGGGACCTCCTACAATGAGCAGTTCTTC. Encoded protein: CASSWEGTSYNEQFF.

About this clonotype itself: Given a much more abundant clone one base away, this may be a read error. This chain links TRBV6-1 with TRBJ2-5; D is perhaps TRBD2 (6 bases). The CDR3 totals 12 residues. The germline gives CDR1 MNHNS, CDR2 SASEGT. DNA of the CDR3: TGTGCCAGCAGGGCGGGTCGGGAGACCCAGTGCTTC. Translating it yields CASRAGRETQCF.